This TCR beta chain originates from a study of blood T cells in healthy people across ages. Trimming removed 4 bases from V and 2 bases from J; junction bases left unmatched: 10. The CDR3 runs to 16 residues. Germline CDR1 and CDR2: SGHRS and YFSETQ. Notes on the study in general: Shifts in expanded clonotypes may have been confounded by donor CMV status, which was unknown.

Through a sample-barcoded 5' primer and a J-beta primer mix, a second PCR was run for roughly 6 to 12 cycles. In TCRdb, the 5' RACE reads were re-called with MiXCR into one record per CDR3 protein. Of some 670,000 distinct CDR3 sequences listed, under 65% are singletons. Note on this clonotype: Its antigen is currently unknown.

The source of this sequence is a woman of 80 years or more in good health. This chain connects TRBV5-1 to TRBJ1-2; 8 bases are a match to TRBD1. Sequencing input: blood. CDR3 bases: TGCGCCAGCAGCCGAGGGCAGGGGGCAGGAAACTATGGCTACACCTTC. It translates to CASSRGQGAGNYGYTF.